This is a list of T cell receptor beta chains from one sample in a study of Ad26.COV2.S vaccination and SARS-CoV-2 variants. Some clones are missing from TCRdb's copy, which holds only in-frame ones; the method was immunoSEQ multiplex PCR. The repertoire holds roughly 700,000 clones, with roughly nine tenths as singletons. The sequences come from peripheral blood, collected in a trial of Ad26.COV2.S vaccine versus placebo. The receptor source for this set is a person between 18 and 65 years old who received the Ad26.COV2.S COVID-19 vaccine or a placebo. Each CDR3 is given with its conserved first and last residue. D genes are given only for firm matches. Size values are once, few and many counts, or a class for expanded clones, and some rows have none.

clone_size j_call d_call v_call cdr3_nt cdr3_aa
. TRBJ2-6 . TRBV4-3 TGCGCCAGCAGCCAGGGGGGATCGGGTAGTGGGGCCAACGTCCTGACTTTC CASSQGGSGSGANVLTF
few TRBJ1-1 . TRBV5-4 TGTGCCAGCAGCTTGGGACAGAGCCCTGAAGCTTTCTTT CASSLGQSPEAFF
. TRBJ2-7 TRBD2 TRBV19 TGTGCCAGTAGTATCCGGACTAGCGGGTCTGAAACCTACGAGCAGTACTTC CASSIRTSGSETYEQYF
once TRBJ1-3 . TRBV30 TGTGCCTGGGGAGTGAACTCTGGAAACACCATATATTTT CAWGVNSGNTIYF
. TRBJ2-7 TRBD1 TRBV6-5 TGTGCCAGCAGTTATGATGGACAGGGGCTCTACGAGCAGTACTTC CASSYDGQGLYEQYF
. TRBJ2-2 . TRBV19 TGTGCCAGTAGTATAGATCGCCCGGGGGAGGTGTTTTTT CASSIDRPGEVFF
. TRBJ1-5 . TRBV20-1 TGCAGTGCTAGAGGAAATCAGCCCCAGCATTTT CSARGNQPQHF
. TRBJ2-2 TRBD2 TRBV6-6 TGTGCCAGTGGGACTAGCGGGGGAAGGGACACCGGGGAGCTGTTTTTT CASGTSGGRDTGELFF
. TRBJ2-3 . TRBV4-1 TGCGCCAGCAGCCCCTCGGTTGGCACAGATACGCAGTATTTT CASSPSVGTDTQYF
. TRBJ1-1 . TRBV2 TGTGCCAGTGCCCCCATTTTGAACACTGAAGCTTTCTTT CASAPILNTEAFF
. TRBJ2-7 TRBD2 TRBV10-2 TGCGCCAGCATGAAGCTAGCGGGAGGGCCGGGGGAGCAGTACTTC CASMKLAGGPGEQYF
. TRBJ2-7 . TRBV18 TGTGCCAGCTCACCAGAGAGAGGCGCGGGCGAGCAGTACTTC CASSPERGAGEQYF
. TRBJ2-3 . TRBV5-8 TGTGCCAGCAGCCCACCGGGCCGGGGCCTGGATACGCAGTATTTT CASSPPGRGLDTQYF
. TRBJ1-4 . TRBV15 TGTGCCACCAGCAGAGATGGTAGGACTAATGAAAAACTGTTTTTT CATSRDGRTNEKLFF
. TRBJ2-1 . TRBV6-1 TGTGCCAGCAGTGAACCCCGGGAGTACTACAATGAGCAGTTCTTC CASSEPREYYNEQFF
. TRBJ1-2 TRBD1 TRBV6-6 TGTGCCAGCAGTTACTCGACCGGGACAGGGGGAAAGGGCTACACCTTC CASSYSTGTGGKGYTF
. TRBJ1-5 . TRBV5-6 TGTGCCAGCAGCTCCCGCGGGGGGGCCGTCAATCAGCCCCAGCATTTT CASSSRGGAVNQPQHF
. TRBJ2-2 . TRBV29-1 TGCAGCCTGACAGCAGGCACCGGGGAGCTGTTTTTT CSLTAGTGELFF
. TRBJ2-7 TRBD2 TRBV4-2 TGTGCCAGCAGCCCCCATAGCGGGGCCCCCGCCTACGAGCAGTACTTC CASSPHSGAPAYEQYF
. TRBJ1-4 . TRBV10-1 TGCGCCAGCAGTGCGGGCAGAGATAATGAAAAACTGTTTTTT CASSAGRDNEKLFF
. TRBJ1-5 . TRBV30 TGTGCCTGGAGCAACTATAGCAATCAGCCCCAGCATTTT CAWSNYSNQPQHF
. TRBJ2-5 . TRBV11-2 TGTGCCAGCAGCCGGGACGGGGAGACCCAGTACTTC CASSRDGETQYF
. TRBJ1-2 . TRBV3-1/TRBV3-2 TGTGCCAGCAGCCAAGGTACCCCGCTCTATGGCTACACCTTC CASSQGTPLYGYTF
. TRBJ2-3 TRBD1 TRBV6-5 TGTGCCAGCAGCGTACAGGGGGTCAACACAGATACGCAGTATTTT CASSVQGVNTDTQYF
. TRBJ1-2 . TRBV24-1 TGTGCCACCAGTGATTCGGACATCTATGGCTACACCTTC CATSDSDIYGYTF
. TRBJ1-3 . TRBV7-9 TGTGCCAGCATAAAGGGGGAAGAAAGAAACACCATATATTTT CASIKGEERNTIYF
. TRBJ1-5 . TRBV12-3/TRBV12-4 TGTGCCAGCAGTTTGGGCACCAATCAGCCCCAGCATTTT CASSLGTNQPQHF
. TRBJ2-1 . TRBV3-1/TRBV3-2 TGTGCCAGCAGCCATTGGGGCAGGGAGGCGCAGTTCTTC CASSHWGREAQFF
. TRBJ1-2 . TRBV9 TGTGCCAGCAGCGTACTTAGGCAGAACTATGGCTACACCTTC CASSVLRQNYGYTF
. TRBJ1-2 TRBD1 TRBV5-1 TGCGCCAGCAGCTTGAGGGTGACAGGGGACTACACCTTC CASSLRVTGDYTF
. TRBJ1-5 . TRBV6-5 TGTGCCAGCAGTCGACAGCGCAATCAGCCCCAGCATTTT CASSRQRNQPQHF
. TRBJ1-4 TRBD1 TRBV6-6 TGTGCCAGCAGTCAGGGGGGCATAAATGAAAAACTGTTTTTT CASSQGGINEKLFF
. TRBJ2-5 TRBD1 TRBV3-1/TRBV3-2 TGTGCCAGCAGCCAGGTCGGGGGACAGGGTTTTGAGACCCAGTACTTC CASSQVGGQGFETQYF
. TRBJ2-7 TRBD2 TRBV19 TGTGCCAGTAGTACAGGACTAGGGGACTACGAGCAGTACTTC CASSTGLGDYEQYF
. TRBJ2-3 TRBD2 TRBV29-1 TGCAGCGTGGGACTAGCGGCGAAGGGGCAGTATTTT CSVGLAAKGQYF
. TRBJ1-6 TRBD1 TRBV3-1/TRBV3-2 TGTGCCAGCAGCCTAGGCGGGACAGGGATGTCACCCCTCCACTTT CASSLGGTGMSPLHF
. TRBJ2-7 TRBD1 TRBV18 TGTGCCAGCTCCCGCGGGACAGGGGATTCCTACGAGCAGTACTTC CASSRGTGDSYEQYF